This TCR beta chain stems from a study of blood T cell repertoires in COVID-19. Across the study: The study drew acute and convalescent COVID-19 samples from the United States, Italy and Spain. Nucleic acid was either cDNA or gDNA, and it came from T cells, B-cell-depleted T cells, or PBMCs.

In the original processing: Quantification of nucleated cells was approximated via reference gene primer amplification. Here immunoSEQ multiplex PCR was the method, and the copy in TCRdb shows in-frame clones only, minus some. Clone size and V and J calls were adopted from that table, with D and trimming inferred from the DNA. The sample lists about 150,000 clones, 84% occurring once. Germline CDR1 reads SQVTM; CDR2 reads ANQGSEA. The V gene lost 0 bases and the J gene lost 11 bases, with 19 bases spanning the gap. The CDR3 runs 15 residues. This chain connects TRBV29-1 to TRBJ1-4; no definite D call. Material: peripheral blood. The sequence derives from a woman aged 50 to 65 with acute or convalescent COVID-19. The CDR3 loop reads CSVEELAKNEKKLFF. The CDR3 nucleotides read TGCAGCGTTGAAGAATTAGCAAAGAACGAAAAGAAACTGTTTTTT.